This is a list of T cell receptor beta chains from one sample in a study of T cell responses to AZD1222 COVID-19 vaccine. The data were produced by immunoSEQ multiplex PCR, yet TCRdb's version contains in-frame clones alone and is incomplete. The data show 95,000 to 150,000 clones, 92% seen once. The sequenced sample was peripheral blood, obtained 28 days after the second AZD1222 dose. The receptors stem from an adult who received the AZD1222 COVID-19 vaccine. CDR3s include the opening cysteine and the closing phenylalanine or tryptophan. Each record gives: D gene, clone size, V gene, J gene, CDR3 protein, CDR3 DNA. A D gene is named only where the DNA matches it firmly. Only part of the rows carry a size: once, few, many, or a class if the clone is expanded.

D: NA; size: NA; V: TRBV6-5; J: TRBJ1-4; CDR3: CASRIRATNEKLFF; DNA: TGTGCCAGCAGGATTCGGGCCACTAATGAAAAACTGTTTTTT
D: TRBD2; size: once; V: TRBV19; J: TRBJ2-1; CDR3: CASSVGTSGGSYNEQFF; DNA: TGTGCCAGTAGTGTCGGGACTAGCGGGGGGTCCTACAATGAGCAGTTCTTC
D: NA; size: NA; V: TRBV3-1/TRBV3-2; J: TRBJ1-1; CDR3: CASSQLHDTEAFF; DNA: TGTGCCAGCAGCCAATTACACGACACTGAAGCTTTCTTT
D: NA; size: NA; V: TRBV5-1; J: TRBJ1-2; CDR3: CASSLYSNYGYTF; DNA: TGCGCCAGCAGCTTGTACTCCAACTATGGCTACACCTTC
D: TRBD2; size: NA; V: TRBV6-5; J: TRBJ2-7; CDR3: CASYLDTSGKYEQYF; DNA: TGTGCCAGCTATCTCGACACTAGCGGGAAATACGAGCAGTACTTC
D: NA; size: NA; V: TRBV28; J: TRBJ1-5; CDR3: CAGRTVTGDQPQHF; DNA: TGTGCCGGCCGGACAGTAACGGGGGATCAGCCCCAGCATTTT
D: TRBD1; size: NA; V: TRBV7-2; J: TRBJ1-4; CDR3: CASSASGTGGEKLFF; DNA: TGTGCCAGCAGCGCATCCGGGACAGGGGGTGAAAAACTGTTTTTT
D: NA; size: NA; V: TRBV20-1; J: TRBJ1-6; CDR3: CSASWGLYSPLHF; DNA: TGCAGTGCTAGTTGGGGGCTTTATTCACCCCTCCACTTT
D: NA; size: once; V: TRBV2; J: TRBJ1-2; CDR3: CASSDTRGPIGGVYGYTF; DNA: TGTGCCAGCAGTGATACCAGGGGTCCTATTGGAGGAGTCTATGGCTACACCTTC
D: NA; size: NA; V: TRBV7-8; J: TRBJ1-5; CDR3: CASSPRQSNQPQHF; DNA: TGTGCCAGCAGCCCTCGACAGAGCAATCAGCCCCAGCATTTT
D: NA; size: NA; V: TRBV7-9; J: TRBJ2-1; CDR3: CASSLTLQGGQFF; DNA: TGTGCCAGCAGCCTTACCCTCCAGGGCGGACAGTTCTTC
D: NA; size: NA; V: TRBV20-1; J: TRBJ2-3; CDR3: CSASRSEASTDTQYF; DNA: TGCAGTGCTAGTCGTTCGGAAGCTAGCACAGATACGCAGTATTTT
D: NA; size: once; V: TRBV7-9; J: TRBJ2-1; CDR3: CASSLALELGAYNEQFF; DNA: TGTGCCAGCAGCTTAGCGCTTGAATTGGGTGCCTACAATGAGCAGTTCTTC
D: TRBD1; size: NA; V: TRBV4-1; J: TRBJ1-5; CDR3: CASSSLTGVGSNQPQHF; DNA: TGCGCCAGCAGCTCCTTGACAGGGGTAGGTAGCAATCAGCCCCAGCATTTT
D: NA; size: NA; V: TRBV6-1; J: TRBJ1-3; CDR3: CASSEAVAVSGNTIYF; DNA: TGTGCCAGCAGTGAAGCGGTGGCGGTCTCTGGAAACACCATATATTTT
D: NA; size: NA; V: TRBV5-1; J: TRBJ1-1; CDR3: CASSLEGQGAFF; DNA: TGCGCCAGCAGCCTGGAGGGGCAGGGAGCTTTCTTT
D: NA; size: once; V: TRBV15; J: TRBJ2-5; CDR3: CATSTYPGAQETQYF; DNA: TGTGCCACCAGCACCTACCCAGGGGCCCAAGAGACCCAGTACTTC
D: NA; size: NA; V: TRBV3-1/TRBV3-2; J: TRBJ1-4; CDR3: CASSPNTNEKLFF; DNA: TGTGCCAGCAGCCCCAACACTAATGAAAAACTGTTTTTT
D: TRBD1; size: NA; V: TRBV5-4; J: TRBJ2-7; CDR3: CASSLGQGESYEQYF; DNA: TGTGCCAGCAGCTTGGGGCAGGGGGAGTCCTACGAGCAGTACTTC
D: TRBD1; size: NA; V: TRBV5-4; J: TRBJ2-3; CDR3: CASSEQGLTDTQYF; DNA: TGTGCCAGCAGCGAACAGGGGCTTACAGATACGCAGTATTTT
D: TRBD1; size: NA; V: TRBV27; J: TRBJ1-1; CDR3: CASFQGAYTEAFF; DNA: TGTGCCAGTTTTCAGGGGGCCTACACTGAAGCTTTCTTT
D: NA; size: NA; V: TRBV28; J: TRBJ1-5; CDR3: CASSLRDFPQKPQHF; DNA: TGTGCCAGCAGTTTACGGGACTTCCCGCAAAAGCCCCAGCATTTT
D: TRBD2; size: NA; V: TRBV28; J: TRBJ2-1; CDR3: CASPDRASGRLYNEQFF; DNA: TGTGCCAGCCCTGACCGGGCTAGCGGGAGGCTATACAATGAGCAGTTCTTC
D: NA; size: NA; V: TRBV5-1; J: TRBJ2-5; CDR3: CASAAGDGLKETQYF; DNA: TGCGCCAGCGCGGCCGGGGATGGGCTCAAGGAGACCCAGTACTTC
D: TRBD2; size: once; V: TRBV3-1/TRBV3-2; J: TRBJ2-3; CDR3: CASSQDLAGGTDTQYF; DNA: TGTGCCAGCAGCCAAGACCTAGCGGGAGGCACAGATACGCAGTATTTT
D: NA; size: NA; V: TRBV11-2; J: TRBJ2-7; CDR3: CASSLLKGGTPELSEQYF; DNA: TGTGCCAGCAGCTTACTGAAAGGAGGGACTCCGGAGCTTAGCGAGCAGTACTTC
D: NA; size: NA; V: TRBV6-6; J: TRBJ1-2; CDR3: CASRVDYGYTF; DNA: TGTGCCAGCAGGGTAGATTATGGCTACACCTTC
D: TRBD1; size: NA; V: TRBV12-5; J: TRBJ2-7; CDR3: CASGLVHKGTGTYEQYF; DNA: TGTGCTAGTGGTTTGGTACATAAGGGGACAGGGACCTACGAGCAGTACTTC
D: NA; size: NA; V: TRBV6-1; J: TRBJ2-1; CDR3: CASTNIVVQFF; DNA: TGTGCCAGCACTAACATTGTCGTACAGTTCTTC
D: TRBD1; size: NA; V: TRBV11-2; J: TRBJ2-5; CDR3: CASSKLTGGEGTQYF; DNA: TGTGCCAGCAGCAAGCTGACAGGGGGCGAGGGGACCCAGTACTTC
D: TRBD2; size: NA; V: TRBV10-1; J: TRBJ2-5; CDR3: CASSDSGEETQYF; DNA: TGCGCCAGCAGTGATAGCGGGGAGGAGACCCAGTACTTC
D: NA; size: NA; V: TRBV12-3/TRBV12-4; J: TRBJ1-2; CDR3: CASSWTDYGYTF; DNA: TGTGCCAGCAGTTGGACGGACTATGGCTACACCTTC
D: NA; size: once; V: TRBV28; J: TRBJ1-3; CDR3: CASSGSGTRISGNTIYF; DNA: TGTGCCAGCAGTGGCTCCGGGACCCGGATCTCTGGAAACACCATATATTTT
D: NA; size: NA; V: TRBV6-2/TRBV6-3; J: TRBJ2-1; CDR3: CASSFETATYNEQFF; DNA: TGTGCCAGCAGTTTTGAGACAGCCACCTACAATGAGCAGTTCTTC
D: TRBD1; size: NA; V: TRBV9; J: TRBJ2-7; CDR3: CASSALGTESYEQYF; DNA: TGTGCCAGCAGCGCATTAGGGACAGAATCCTACGAGCAGTACTTC
D: NA; size: NA; V: TRBV10-3; J: TRBJ2-5; CDR3: CAIAGQSQETQYF; DNA: TGTGCCATCGCGGGACAGTCACAAGAGACCCAGTACTTC
D: NA; size: NA; V: TRBV27; J: TRBJ1-2; CDR3: CASSRAGSLYGYTF; DNA: TGTGCCAGCAGCCGGGCCGGGTCGCTCTATGGCTACACCTTC
D: TRBD1; size: once; V: TRBV5-6; J: TRBJ1-6; CDR3: CASSPSVVGTAYNSPLHF; DNA: TGTGCCAGCAGCCCCAGTGTTGTGGGGACAGCCTATAATTCACCCCTCCACTTT